These 29 T cell receptor beta chains were all obtained from the same sample, sequenced in a study of blood T cell repertoires in COVID-19. Measured with immunoSEQ multiplex PCR; TCRdb has only the in-frame clones, and not every one. The sample shows 30,000 to 40,000 clones, 75% to 90% of them seen only once. The sample comprised peripheral blood. These receptor sequences come from a man aged 50-60 years with active or convalescent COVID-19.

V usage is TRBV28 and J usage is TRBJ2-1; tentatively, D is TRBD1 (6 bases). V lost 6 bases to trimming and J lost 7 bases, with 19 bases between them. This CDR3 spans 15 amino acids. CDR1 is MDHEN and CDR2 is SYDVKM in the germline V gene. The CDR3 DNA reads as TGTGCCAGCAGCACCGCCCCAGGGGCCGCGAATGAGCAGTTCTTC. The encoded protein is CASSTAPGAANEQFF.

The rearrangement links TRBV28 to TRBJ2-5; D is uncertain. Germline V gives CDR1 MDHEN, CDR2 SYDVKM. Trimming pared 3 bases from V and 1 base from J, leaving 12 bases between. The CDR3 runs 15 residues. Here the CDR3 reads CASSFWAGTQETQYF. The CDR3 DNA is TGTGCCAGCAGTTTCTGGGCAGGAACCCAAGAGACCCAGTACTTC.

CDR3 coding DNA: TGTGCCAGCTCACCAGGGACAGGGGGCCTCGGGACCACCTACGAGCAGTACTTC. Its translation is CASSPGTGGLGTTYEQYF. V usage is TRBV18 and J usage is TRBJ2-7; 12 bases agree with TRBD1. The length of the CDR3 is 18 residues. Trimming removed 2 bases from V and 2 bases from J; junction bases left unmatched: 10. Germline V gene data show CDR1 as KGHSH and CDR2 as LQKENI.

The V and J genes are TRBV7-9 and TRBJ2-2; tentative D call: TRBD2 (5 bases). The V end was cut by 3 bases, the J end by 1 base, with 15 bases between. The CDR3 has 17 residues. CDR1 SEHNR and CDR2 FQNEAQ come from the germline V gene (reference sequence). CDR3 bases: TGTGCCAGCAGCTTCTTGGCTAGCTCGGGGAACACCGGGGAGCTGTTTTTT. Its protein is CASSFLASSGNTGELFF.

This clone was seen just once. The chain is built from TRBV10-3 and TRBJ1-2; D not certain. V was pared by 3 bases and J by 7 bases, with 15 bases between. Germline assignment: CDR1 ENHRY and CDR2 SYGVKD. The CDR3 consists of 14 residues. The CDR3 loop reads CAISDAVGIFGYTF. The CDR3 DNA follows: TGTGCCATCAGTGATGCGGTCGGGATCTTTGGCTACACCTTC.

This clone was recorded once. The V gene is TRBV5-6, the J gene TRBJ2-5; the match to TRBD2 covers 7 bases. CDR1 and CDR2 from the germline V gene are SGHDT and YYEEEE. This CDR3 is 17 amino acids long. The trim removed 2 bases at V and 0 bases at J, leaving 10 bases unmatched. CDR3 coding DNA: TGTGCCAGCAGCTTCCGGCCGGGAGGCTTGTACCAAGAGACCCAGTACTTC. This translates into CASSFRPGGLYQETQYF.

The chain recombines TRBV7-2 with TRBJ2-4, with 14 nucleotides matching TRBD2. Trimming at V came to 4 bases and at J to 8 bases, leaving 7 bases not matched to a gene. This CDR3 contains 16 residues. Germline V lookup: CDR1 SGHTA, CDR2 FQGNSA. CDR3 coding DNA: TGTGCCAGCAGCTGGGGACTAGCGGGAGATCTGTACATTCAGTACTTC. Its translation is CASSWGLAGDLYIQYF.

The chain is built from TRBV18 and TRBJ2-7; 10 bases line up with TRBD1. The CDR3 runs to 15 residues. Germline CDR1 reads KGHSH; CDR2 reads LQKENI. The ends lost 3 bases at V and 4 bases at J; junction bases unmatched: 6. This CDR3 reads CASSPGQGNSYEQYF. The CDR3 DNA reads as TGTGCCAGCTCACCGGGACAGGGGAATTCTTACGAGCAGTACTTC. The entire variable domain, with the rest obtained from reference TRBV18 and TRBJ2-7, is as follows: NAGVMQNPRHLVRRRGQEARLRCSPMKGHSHVYWYRQLPEEGLKFMVYLQKENIIDESGMPKERFSAEFPKEGPSILRIQQVVRGDSAAYFCASSPGQGNSYEQYFGPGTRLTVT.

This rearrangement joins TRBV5-6 to TRBJ2-3; tentatively, D is TRBD2 (6 bases). Per germline, CDR1 SGHDT and CDR2 YYEEEE. CDR3 length equals 15 residues. The V and J ends lost 0 bases and 5 bases respectively, with 13 bases between them. The DNA of the CDR3 is TGTGCCAGCAGCTTGGGACTAGAGGTCGGAGATACGCAGTATTTT. Translated, it gives CASSLGLEVGDTQYF.

Within the sample, this clone is medium-sized (0.01 to 0.1%). The chain joins TRBV29-1 to TRBJ1-6, with 7 bases fitting TRBD1. The germline V gene encodes CDR1 SQVTM and CDR2 ANQGSEA. This CDR3 region has 14 residues. Trimming removed 4 bases from V and 5 bases from J; junction bases left unmatched: 5. CDR3 bases: TGCAGCGTTGCATGGGACAGAAATAATTCACCCCTCCACTTT. This encodes CSVAWDRNNSPLHF.

V and J are TRBV13 and TRBJ2-7, with 14 bases identical to TRBD2. The V segment lost 6 bases and the J segment 0 bases; nucleotides outside the gene matches: 13. Germline CDR1 and CDR2: PRHDT and FYEKMQ (reference sequence). This CDR3 region has 19 residues. CDR3 sequence reads: CASSPLAAGTSGSSYEQYF. In nucleotides, the CDR3 is TGTGCCAGCAGTCCCCTCGCAGCGGGGACTAGCGGGAGCTCCTACGAGCAGTACTTC.

The rearrangement joins TRBV29-1 to TRBJ1-2; 7 nucleotides align to TRBD1. V trimming: 6 bases; J trimming: 3 bases; junction bases outside the gene matches: 4. CDR1 and CDR2 (germline): SQVTM, ANQGSEA. CDR3 size: 12 residues. CDR3 nucleotide sequence: TGCAGCGTGCGGGACAGACACTATGGCTACACCTTC. Residues: CSVRDRHYGYTF.

This clone was detected only once. CDR3 in amino acids: CAWDRRGQGLAGGHEQYF. The CDR3 DNA follows: TGTGCCTGGGATCGCAGGGGGCAAGGGCTAGCGGGAGGCCACGAGCAGTACTTC. The chain is built from TRBV30 and TRBJ2-7; 11 bases fit TRBD2. The CDR3 spans 18 residues. Germline V gene sequence: CDR1 GTSNPN, CDR2 SVGIG (reference sequence). V lost 5 bases, J lost 5 bases, and 20 bases stayed unmatched.

This clone has only one observation. V is TRBV11-2 and J is TRBJ1-6; D remains ambiguous. Germline V CDR1 and CDR2: SGHAT, FQNNGV. V lost 1 base, J lost 11 bases, and 12 bases lay in between. The CDR3 has 14 amino acids. CDR3 in amino acids: CASSLGVRGTPLHF. CDR3 DNA sequence: TGTGCCAGCAGCTTAGGGGTGCGGGGAACACCCCTCCACTTT.

This clone was observed once. The V and J genes are TRBV28 and TRBJ2-1; weak D call: TRBD1 (5 bases). Germline loops: CDR1 MDHEN, CDR2 SYDVKM. This CDR3 has 14 amino acids. Trimming took 1 base from V and 4 from J, leaving 8 bases between them. CDR3 nucleotides: TGTGCCAGCAGTTTATACAGGCCATACAATGAGCAGTTCTTC. Encoded protein: CASSLYRPYNEQFF.

Only a few counts were recorded for this clone. The rearrangement joins TRBV2 to TRBJ1-5; tentatively, D is TRBD1 (6 bases). Trimming left V 6 bases short and J 7 bases short, with 13 bases between. The CDR3 consists of 13 residues. Germline V gives CDR1 SNHLY, CDR2 FYNNEI. CDR3 sequence reads: CASRRDTGQPQHF. CDR3 DNA sequence: TGTGCCAGCAGAAGGGATACAGGGCAGCCCCAGCATTTT.

The chain couples TRBV4-3 to TRBJ1-5; 11 nucleotides agree with TRBD1. The CDR3 is 16 amino acids. V dropped 0 bases and J dropped 6; count of bases not matched to a gene: 4. Germline V gene data show CDR1 as LGHNA and CDR2 as YSLEER. Written as DNA, the CDR3 is TGCGCCAGCAGCCAAGATTTGGGACAGGGGGTTCAGCCCCAGCATTTT. It specifies CASSQDLGQGVQPQHF.

The rearrangement links TRBV30 to TRBJ2-2; possibly TRBD1 for D (6 bases). Trimming removed 2 bases from V and 6 bases from J, with 13 bases in between. Germline V gene data show CDR1 as GTSNPN and CDR2 as SVGIG (reference sequence). The CDR3 contains 14 residues. The DNA for the CDR3 is TGTGCCTGGAGTTTCCACAGGGAAGCCGGGGAGCTGTTTTTT. It yields the protein CAWSFHREAGELFF.

The genes are TRBV18 and TRBJ1-1; 7 bases map to TRBD1. The germline V gene encodes CDR1 KGHSH and CDR2 LQKENI. The junction had 5 bases not matched to a gene; V was cut back by 5 bases and J by 2 bases. The CDR3 has 14 residues. The CDR3 is CASSERTGNTEAFF. CDR3 nucleotides: TGTGCCAGCTCAGAAAGGACAGGTAACACTGAAGCTTTCTTT.

This chain joins TRBV7-2 and TRBJ2-7; TRBD2 matches at 7 bases. Germline V lookup: CDR1 SGHTA, CDR2 FQGNSA. The trim removed 1 base at V and 7 bases at J, leaving 1 base unmatched. The CDR3 loop spans 12 amino acids. The CDR3 spells CASSLGGGEQYF. In DNA, the CDR3 is TGTGCCAGCAGCTTAGGGGGGGGTGAGCAGTACTTC.

This clone was found once. The genes are TRBV29-1 and TRBJ2-1; TRBD2 aligns across 13 bases. The CDR3 runs to 11 residues. J was trimmed by 15 bases and V by 6 bases; bases with no gene match: 5. Germline values: CDR1 SQVTM, CDR2 ANQGSEA. The CDR3 nucleotides are TGCAGCGTGAGGGGACTAGCGGGACCGTTCTTC. Protein product: CSVRGLAGPFF.

This chain joins TRBV7-7 and TRBJ2-5; TRBD1 aligns across 7 bases. There are 13 residues in the CDR3. Germline V gene data show CDR1 as SSHAT and CDR2 as FNYEAQ (reference sequence). Trimming cost V 6 bases and J 2 bases; bases outside gene matches: 3. CDR3 protein: CASSRDRQETQYF. The CDR3 nucleotides are TGTGCCAGCAGTCGGGACAGACAAGAGACCCAGTACTTC.

The V call is TRBV4-3, the J call TRBJ1-1; 8 positions match TRBD1. This CDR3 is 15 amino acids long. Germline V CDR1 and CDR2: LGHNA, YSLEER. V lost 5 bases, J lost 2 bases, and 7 bases stayed unmatched. CDR3 nucleotide sequence: TGCGCCAGCAGCGGGACAGGAGGACCCAACACTGAAGCTTTCTTT. It is translated as CASSGTGGPNTEAFF.

V is TRBV29-1 and J is TRBJ1-4; TRBD1 agrees at 7 bases. V lost 7 bases to trimming and J lost 6 bases; unmatched junction nucleotides: 5. The CDR3 has 12 amino acids. Germline V CDR1 and CDR2: SQVTM, ANQGSEA. CDR3 region: CSGQGWDEKLFF. CDR3 DNA: TGCAGCGGACAGGGATGGGATGAAAAACTGTTTTTT. Full variable domain (rest looked up from reference TRBV29-1 and TRBJ1-4): SAVISQKPSRDICQRGTSLTIQCQVDSQVTMMFWYRQQPGQSLTLIATANQGSEATYESGFVIDKFPISRPNLTFSTLTVSNMSPEDSSIYLCSGQGWDEKLFFGSGTQLSVL.

The gene calls are TRBV18 and TRBJ1-6; D possibly corresponds to TRBD1 (5 bases). CDR1 is KGHSH, CDR2 LQKENI, per germline. The CDR3 has 15 amino acids. With 3 bases removed from V and 8 bases from J, the gap between germline ends came to 14 bases. The CDR3 here is CASSPVAGTDSPLHF. The CDR3 DNA follows: TGTGCCAGCTCACCGGTAGCGGGGACGGATTCACCCCTCCACTTT.

The chain links TRBV5-4 to TRBJ2-7; 7 bases line up with TRBD1. After removal of 3 bases from V and 0 bases from J, the junction contained 3 bases not matched to a gene. Germline-derived CDR1 and CDR2 are SGHNT and YYREEE (reference sequence). This CDR3 contains 14 residues. CDR3 sequence: CASSSRDSSYEQYF. CDR3 nucleotide sequence: TGTGCCAGCAGCTCCCGGGACAGCTCCTACGAGCAGTACTTC.

The gene calls are TRBV28 and TRBJ2-7; 12 positions match TRBD2. The germline gives CDR1 MDHEN, CDR2 SYDVKM. With 8 bases clipped from V and 3 bases from J, the junction kept 5 bases outside the gene matches. The CDR3 totals 14 residues. CDR3 amino acids: CASGTSGRSYEQYF. CDR3 bases: TGTGCCAGCGGTACTAGCGGGAGGAGCTACGAGCAGTACTTC.

The V and J genes are TRBV4-3 and TRBJ2-1, with 9 bases matching TRBD2. CDR1 and CDR2 (germline): LGHNA, YSLEER. This CDR3 region has 17 residues. V lost 1 base, J lost 8 bases, and 12 bases stayed unmatched. The CDR3 is CASSQGTSAFGYYEQFF. The CDR3 DNA follows: TGCGCCAGCAGCCAAGGGACTAGCGCTTTCGGGTACTATGAGCAGTTCTTC.

The chain carries TRBV28 and TRBJ1-2, with D tentatively TRBD1 (6 bases). V lost 1 base and J 5 bases, leaving 14 bases between the germline ends. The CDR3 contains 15 residues. Germline V lookup: CDR1 MDHEN, CDR2 SYDVKM. CDR3 in amino acids: CASSLYQGRLYGYTF. DNA of the CDR3: TGTGCCAGCAGTTTATACCAGGGGCGGTTGTATGGCTACACCTTC.